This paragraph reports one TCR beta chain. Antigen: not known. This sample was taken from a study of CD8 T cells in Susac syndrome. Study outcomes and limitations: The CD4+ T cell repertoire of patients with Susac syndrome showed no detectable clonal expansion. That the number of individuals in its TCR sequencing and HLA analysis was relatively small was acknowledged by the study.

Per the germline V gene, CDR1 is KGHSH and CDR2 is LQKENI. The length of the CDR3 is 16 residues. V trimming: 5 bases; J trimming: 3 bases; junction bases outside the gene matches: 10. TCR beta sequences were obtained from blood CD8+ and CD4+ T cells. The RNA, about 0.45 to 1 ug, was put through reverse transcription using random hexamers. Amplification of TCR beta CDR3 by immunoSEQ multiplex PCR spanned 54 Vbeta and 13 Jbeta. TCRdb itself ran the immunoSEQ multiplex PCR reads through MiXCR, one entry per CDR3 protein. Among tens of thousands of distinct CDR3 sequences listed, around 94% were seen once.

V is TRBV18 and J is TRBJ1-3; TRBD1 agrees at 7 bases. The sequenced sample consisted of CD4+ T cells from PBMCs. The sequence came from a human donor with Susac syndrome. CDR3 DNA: TGTGCCAGCTCAAAACAGGGGACTGAGTTTGGAAACACCATATATTTT. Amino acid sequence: CASSKQGTEFGNTIYF.